This TCR beta chain was identified during a study of blood T cell repertoires in COVID-19. How the authors handled the data: Reference gene primers were amplified, and this amplification served to estimate nucleated cell counts. Libraries were prepared by immunoSEQ multiplex PCR; TCRdb keeps only in-frame clonotypes and omits some of them. That table furnishes V, J and clone size, whereas the DNA furnished D and trimming. This table holds around 500,000 clones, 80% to 90% found once. The sample was peripheral blood. This TCR was sampled from a human donor in a cohort sampled during active COVID-19.

The CDR3 spells CASSLSRTGGNQPQHF. The CDR3 DNA follows: TGTGCCAGCAGCTTGTCGCGGACAGGGGGCAATCAGCCCCAGCATTTT. This chain links TRBV5-6 with TRBJ1-5; 9 bases are a match to TRBD1. Losses at the gene ends were 1 base for V and 2 bases for J; bases not matched to a gene: 4. The CDR3 contains 16 residues. CDR1 is SGHDT and CDR2 is YYEEEE in the germline V gene.